The T cell receptor beta chain described here comes from a study of early T cells in non-severe SARS-CoV-2 infection. Notes on the study in general: Anti-spike CD8 specificities were favored by VDJdb matching, whose results missed private and CD4 specificities.

This clonotype was recorded many times. Antigen unknown. Individually, cDNA molecules had unique molecular identifiers attached to them. TCRdb recomputed calls from the 5' RACE reads with MiXCR, one row per CDR3 protein. The sample includes roughly 58,000 distinct CDR3 sequences, around 13% of them seen just once. The CDR3 loop spans 13 amino acids. The germline V gene encodes CDR1 DFQATT and CDR2 SNEGSKA (reference sequence). Losses at the gene ends were 3 bases for V and 5 bases for J; bases not matched to a gene: 6. This sequence joins TRBV20-1 and TRBJ2-7; 8 bases fit TRBD2. The sample comprised whole blood. This receptor was identified in an adult who was a healthcare worker with PCR-confirmed SARS-CoV-2 infection or an uninfected control (not recorded which). CDR3 region: CSASGGAGHEQYF. The CDR3 DNA reads TGCAGTGCTAGCGGGGGGGCCGGGCACGAGCAGTACTTC.